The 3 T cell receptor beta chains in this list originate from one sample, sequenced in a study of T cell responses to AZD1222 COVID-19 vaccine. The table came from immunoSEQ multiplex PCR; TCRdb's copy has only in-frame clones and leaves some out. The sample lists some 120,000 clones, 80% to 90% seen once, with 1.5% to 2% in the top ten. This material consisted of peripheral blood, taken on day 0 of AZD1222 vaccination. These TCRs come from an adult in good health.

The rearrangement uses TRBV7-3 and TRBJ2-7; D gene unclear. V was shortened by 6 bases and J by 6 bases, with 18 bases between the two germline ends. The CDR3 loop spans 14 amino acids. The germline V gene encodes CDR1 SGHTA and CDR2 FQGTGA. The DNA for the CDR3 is TGTGCCAGCAGTTTCTCTATTGAAGGGTCCGAGCAGTACTTC. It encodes CASSFSIEGSEQYF.

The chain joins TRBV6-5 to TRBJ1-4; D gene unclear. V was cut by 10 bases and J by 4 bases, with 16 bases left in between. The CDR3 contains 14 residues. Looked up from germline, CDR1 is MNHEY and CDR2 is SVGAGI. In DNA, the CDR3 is TGTGCCACTTGCCCACTCCAGCGTAATGAAAAACTGTTTTTT. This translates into CATCPLQRNEKLFF.

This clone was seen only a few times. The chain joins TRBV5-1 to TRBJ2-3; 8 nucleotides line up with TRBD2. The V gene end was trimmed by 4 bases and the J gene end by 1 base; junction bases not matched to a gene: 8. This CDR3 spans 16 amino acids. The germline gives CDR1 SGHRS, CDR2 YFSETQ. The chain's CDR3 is CASSPRKRGRTDTQYF. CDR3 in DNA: TGCGCCAGCAGCCCCCGGAAGCGGGGGCGCACAGATACGCAGTATTTT. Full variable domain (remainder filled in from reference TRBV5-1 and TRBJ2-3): KAGVTQTPRYLIKTRGQQVTLSCSPISGHRSVSWYQQTPGQGLQFLFEYFSETQRNKGNFPGRFSGRQFSNSRSEMNVSTLELGDSALYLCASSPRKRGRTDTQYFGPGTRLTVL.